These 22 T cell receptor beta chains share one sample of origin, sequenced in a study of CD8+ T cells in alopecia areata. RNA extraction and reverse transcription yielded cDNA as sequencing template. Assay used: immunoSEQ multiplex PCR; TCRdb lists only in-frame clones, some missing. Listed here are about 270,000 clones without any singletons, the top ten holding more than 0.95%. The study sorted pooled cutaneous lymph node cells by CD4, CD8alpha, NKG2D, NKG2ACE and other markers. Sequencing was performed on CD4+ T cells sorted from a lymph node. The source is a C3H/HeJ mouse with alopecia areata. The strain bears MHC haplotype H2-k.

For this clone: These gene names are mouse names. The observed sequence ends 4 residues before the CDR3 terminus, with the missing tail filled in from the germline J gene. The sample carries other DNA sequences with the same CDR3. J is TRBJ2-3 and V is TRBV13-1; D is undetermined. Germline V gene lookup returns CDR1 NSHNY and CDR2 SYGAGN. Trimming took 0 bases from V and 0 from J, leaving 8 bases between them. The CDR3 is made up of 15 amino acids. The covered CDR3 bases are TGTGCCAGCAGTGATGCGCCAGCTAGTGCAGAA. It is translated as CASSDAPASAE. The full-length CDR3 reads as CASSDAPASAETLYF.

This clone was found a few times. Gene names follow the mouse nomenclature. Here the CDR3 reads CASSPGVDAETLYF. CDR3 DNA, as far as it was read: TGTGCCAGCAGTCCAGGGGTTGATGCAGAA. This chain uses TRBV19 with TRBJ2-3; perhaps TRBD1 as D (6 bases). The read stops 4 residues short of the end of the CDR3; the missing end is completed from the germline J gene. The CDR3 totals 14 residues. With 4 bases removed from V and 2 bases from J, the gap between germline ends came to 11 bases. Germline CDR1 and CDR2: FNHDT and SITEND (reference sequence).

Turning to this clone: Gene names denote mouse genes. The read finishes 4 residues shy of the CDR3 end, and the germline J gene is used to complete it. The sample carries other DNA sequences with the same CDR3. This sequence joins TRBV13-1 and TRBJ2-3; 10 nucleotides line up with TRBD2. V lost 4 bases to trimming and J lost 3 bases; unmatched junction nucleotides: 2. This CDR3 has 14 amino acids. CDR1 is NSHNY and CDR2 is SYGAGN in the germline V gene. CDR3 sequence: CASSRLGGAETLYF. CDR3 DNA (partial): TGTGCCAGCAGTCGACTGGGGGGCGCAGAA.

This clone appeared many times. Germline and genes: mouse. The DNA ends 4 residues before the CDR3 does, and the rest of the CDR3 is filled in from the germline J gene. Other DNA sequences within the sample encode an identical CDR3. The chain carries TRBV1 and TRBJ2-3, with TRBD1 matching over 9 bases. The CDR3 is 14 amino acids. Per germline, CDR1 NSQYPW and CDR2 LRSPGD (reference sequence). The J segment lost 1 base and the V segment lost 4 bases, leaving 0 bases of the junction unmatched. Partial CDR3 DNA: TGCACCTGCAGTGGGACAGGGGGTGCAGAA. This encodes CTCSGTGGAE. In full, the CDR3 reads CTCSGTGGAETLYF.

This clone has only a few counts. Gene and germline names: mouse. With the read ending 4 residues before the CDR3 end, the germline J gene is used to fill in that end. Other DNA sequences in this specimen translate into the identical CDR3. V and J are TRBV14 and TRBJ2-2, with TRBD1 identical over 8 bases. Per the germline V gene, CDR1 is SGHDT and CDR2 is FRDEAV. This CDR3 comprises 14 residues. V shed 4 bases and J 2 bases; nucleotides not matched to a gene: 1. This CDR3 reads CASSRQGNTGQLYF. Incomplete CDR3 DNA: TGTGCCAGCAGTCGACAGGGGAACACCGGG.

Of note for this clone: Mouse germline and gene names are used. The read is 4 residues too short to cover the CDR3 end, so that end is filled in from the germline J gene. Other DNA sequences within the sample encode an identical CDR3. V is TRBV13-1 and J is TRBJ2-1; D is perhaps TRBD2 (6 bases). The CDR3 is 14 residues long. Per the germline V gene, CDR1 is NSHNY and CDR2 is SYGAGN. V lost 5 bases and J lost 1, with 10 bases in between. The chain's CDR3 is CASSALGNYAEQFF. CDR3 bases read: TGTGCCAGCAGCGCGCTGGGGAACTATGCT.

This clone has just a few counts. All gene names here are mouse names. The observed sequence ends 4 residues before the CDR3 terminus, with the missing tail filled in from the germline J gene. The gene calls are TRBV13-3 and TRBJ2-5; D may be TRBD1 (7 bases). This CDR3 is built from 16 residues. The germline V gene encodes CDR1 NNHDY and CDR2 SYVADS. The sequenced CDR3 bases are TGTGCCAGCAGTGATGCGGAGGGGGCGCGGGGTGAC. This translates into CASSDAEGARGD. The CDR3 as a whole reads CASSDAEGARGDTQYF.

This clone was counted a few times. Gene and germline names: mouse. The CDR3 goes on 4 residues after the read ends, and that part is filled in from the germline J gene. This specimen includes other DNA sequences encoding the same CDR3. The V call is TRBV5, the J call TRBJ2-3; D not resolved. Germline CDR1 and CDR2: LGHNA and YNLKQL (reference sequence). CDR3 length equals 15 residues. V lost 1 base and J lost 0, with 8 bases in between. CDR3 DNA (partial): TGTGCCAGCAGCCAAGGGGGATCTAGTGCAGAA. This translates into CASSQGGSSAE. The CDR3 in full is CASSQGGSSAETLYF.

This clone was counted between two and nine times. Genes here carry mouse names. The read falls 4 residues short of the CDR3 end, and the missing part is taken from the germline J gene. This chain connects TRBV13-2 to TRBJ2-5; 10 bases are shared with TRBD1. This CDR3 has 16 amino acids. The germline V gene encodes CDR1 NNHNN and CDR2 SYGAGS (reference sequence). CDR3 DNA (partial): TGTGCCAGCGGTGATGCGGGGGGGACAGGGGTGGAC. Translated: CASGDAGGTGVD. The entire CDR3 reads CASGDAGGTGVDTQYF.

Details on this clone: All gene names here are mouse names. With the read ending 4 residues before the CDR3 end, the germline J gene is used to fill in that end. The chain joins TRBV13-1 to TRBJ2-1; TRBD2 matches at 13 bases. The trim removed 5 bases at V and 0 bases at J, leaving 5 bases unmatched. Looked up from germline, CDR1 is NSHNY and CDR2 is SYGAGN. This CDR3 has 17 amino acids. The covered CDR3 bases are TGTGCCAGCAGGGGGACTGGGGGGGTAGATAACTATGCT. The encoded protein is CASRGTGGVDNYA. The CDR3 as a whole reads CASRGTGGVDNYAEQFF.

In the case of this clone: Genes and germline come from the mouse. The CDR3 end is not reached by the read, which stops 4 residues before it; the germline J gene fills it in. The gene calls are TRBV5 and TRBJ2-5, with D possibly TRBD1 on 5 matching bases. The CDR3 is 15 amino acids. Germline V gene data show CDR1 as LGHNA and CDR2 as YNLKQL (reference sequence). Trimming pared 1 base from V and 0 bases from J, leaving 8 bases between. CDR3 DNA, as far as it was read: TGTGCCAGCAGCCAAGCCAGGGTTAACCAAGAC. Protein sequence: CASSQARVNQD. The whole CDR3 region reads CASSQARVNQDTQYF.

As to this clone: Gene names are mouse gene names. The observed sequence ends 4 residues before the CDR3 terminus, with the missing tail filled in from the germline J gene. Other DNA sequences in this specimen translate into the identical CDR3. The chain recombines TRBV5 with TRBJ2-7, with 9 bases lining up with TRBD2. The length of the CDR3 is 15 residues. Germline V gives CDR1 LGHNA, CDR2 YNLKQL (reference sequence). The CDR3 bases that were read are TGTGCCAGCAGCCAAGATCTGGGGGGGTCTTAT. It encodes CASSQDLGGSY. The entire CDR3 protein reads CASSQDLGGSYEQYF.

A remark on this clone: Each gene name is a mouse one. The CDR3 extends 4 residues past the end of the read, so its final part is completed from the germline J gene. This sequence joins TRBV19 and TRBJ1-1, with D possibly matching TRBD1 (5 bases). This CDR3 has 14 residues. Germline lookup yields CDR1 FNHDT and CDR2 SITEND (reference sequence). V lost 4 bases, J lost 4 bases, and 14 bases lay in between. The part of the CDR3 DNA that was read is TGTGCCAGCAGTCCCCAACCAGGGTCCACA. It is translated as CASSPQPGST. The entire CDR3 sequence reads CASSPQPGSTEVFF.

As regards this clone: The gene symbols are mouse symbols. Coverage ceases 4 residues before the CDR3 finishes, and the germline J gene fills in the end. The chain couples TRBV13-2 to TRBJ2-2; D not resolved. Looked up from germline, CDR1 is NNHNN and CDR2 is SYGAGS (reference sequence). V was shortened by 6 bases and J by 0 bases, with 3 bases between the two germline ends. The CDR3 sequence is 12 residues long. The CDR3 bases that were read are TGTGCCAGCGAGGCAAACACCGGG. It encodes CASEANTG. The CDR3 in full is CASEANTGQLYF.

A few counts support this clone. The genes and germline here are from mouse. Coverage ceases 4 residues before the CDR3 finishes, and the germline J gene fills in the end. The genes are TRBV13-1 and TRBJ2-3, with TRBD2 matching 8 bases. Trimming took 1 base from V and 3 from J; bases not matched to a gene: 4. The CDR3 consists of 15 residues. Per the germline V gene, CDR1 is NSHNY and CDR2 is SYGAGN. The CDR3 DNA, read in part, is TGTGCCAGCAGTGATCCTGGGGGGTGGGCAGAA. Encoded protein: CASSDPGGWAE. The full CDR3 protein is CASSDPGGWAETLYF.

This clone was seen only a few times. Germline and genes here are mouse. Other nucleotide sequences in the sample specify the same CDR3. This CDR3 reads CASSQDSTNSDYTF. CDR3 DNA (partial): TGTGCCAGCAGCCAAGACAGTACAAACTCC. This sequence joins TRBV5 and TRBJ1-2, with D hard to call. The sequenced fragment ends 4 residues before the CDR3 boundary, so the rest is inferred from the germline J gene. CDR1 LGHNA and CDR2 YNLKQL come from the germline V gene (reference sequence). The CDR3 has 14 amino acids. V lost 0 bases and J lost 0, with 5 bases in between.

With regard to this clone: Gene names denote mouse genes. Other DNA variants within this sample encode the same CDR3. Here the CDR3 reads CTCSADRGNTGQLYF. The part of the CDR3 DNA that was read is TGCACCTGCAGTGCAGATAGGGGAAACACCGGG. The rearrangement uses TRBV1 and TRBJ2-2, with D perhaps TRBD1 (5 bases). The DNA ends 4 residues before the CDR3 does, and the rest of the CDR3 is filled in from the germline J gene. CDR3 length: 15 amino acids. Germline assignment: CDR1 NSQYPW and CDR2 LRSPGD (reference sequence). V dropped 0 bases and J dropped 1 base, with 6 bases sitting between them.

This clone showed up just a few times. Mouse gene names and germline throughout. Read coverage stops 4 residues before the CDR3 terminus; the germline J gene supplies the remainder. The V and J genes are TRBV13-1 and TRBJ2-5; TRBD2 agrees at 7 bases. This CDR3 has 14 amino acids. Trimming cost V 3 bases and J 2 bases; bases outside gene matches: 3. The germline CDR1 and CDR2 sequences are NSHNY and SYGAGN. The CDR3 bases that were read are TGTGCCAGCAGTGGTGGGGGGATCCAAGAC. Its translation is CASSGGGIQD. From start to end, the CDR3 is CASSGGGIQDTQYF.

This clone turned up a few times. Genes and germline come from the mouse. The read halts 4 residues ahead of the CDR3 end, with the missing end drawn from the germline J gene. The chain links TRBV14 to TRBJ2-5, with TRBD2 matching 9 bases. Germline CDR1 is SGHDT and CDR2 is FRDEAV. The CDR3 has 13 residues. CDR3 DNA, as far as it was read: TGTGCCAGCACCGGACTGGGGAAAGAC. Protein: CASTGLGKD. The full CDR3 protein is CASTGLGKDTQYF.

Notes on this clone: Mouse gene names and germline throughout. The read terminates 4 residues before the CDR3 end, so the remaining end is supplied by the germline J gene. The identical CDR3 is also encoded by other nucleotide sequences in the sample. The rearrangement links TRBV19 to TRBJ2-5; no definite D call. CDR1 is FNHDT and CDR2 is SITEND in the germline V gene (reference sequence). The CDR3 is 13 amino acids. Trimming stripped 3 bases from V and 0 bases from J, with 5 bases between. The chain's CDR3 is CASSTINQDTQYF. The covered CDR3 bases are TGTGCCAGCAGTACTATTAACCAAGAC.

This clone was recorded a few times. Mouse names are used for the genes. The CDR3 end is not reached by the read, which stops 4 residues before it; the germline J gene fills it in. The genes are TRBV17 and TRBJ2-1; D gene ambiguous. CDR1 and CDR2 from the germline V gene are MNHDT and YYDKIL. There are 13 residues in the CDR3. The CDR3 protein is CASSRDGRAEQFF. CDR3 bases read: TGTGCTAGCAGTAGAGACGGCAGGGCT.

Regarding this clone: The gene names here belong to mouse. This CDR3 reads CASTSTGGSSYEQYF. CDR3 DNA (partial): TGTGCCAGCACCTCGACAGGGGGCAGCTCCTAT. The rearrangement joins TRBV19 to TRBJ2-7; the match to TRBD1 covers 10 bases. The read is 4 residues too short to cover the CDR3 end, so that end is filled in from the germline J gene. CDR1 FNHDT and CDR2 SITEND come from the germline V gene (reference sequence). The V gene end was trimmed by 6 bases and the J gene end by 0 bases; junction bases not matched to a gene: 6. This CDR3 region has 15 residues. Looking up the rest from reference TRBV19 and TRBJ2-7 gives the full variable domain: GGIITQTPKFLIGQEGQKLTLKCQQNFNHDTMYWYRQDSGKGLRLIYYSITENDLQKGDLSEGYDASREKKSSFSLTVTSAQKNEMAVFLCASTSTGGSSYEQYFGPGTRLTVL.